These 7 T cell receptor beta chains originate from one sample sequenced in a study of cytomegalovirus exposure and HLA in healthy donors. The PCR was carried out with 60 Vbeta primers and 13 Jbeta primers. The method was immunoSEQ multiplex PCR; TCRdb's version includes in-frame clones alone and lacks a portion of them. The sample carries 250,000 or so clones, about 84% recorded once. Specimen: PBMCs. The source of these receptors is a human donor in good health.

CDR3 DNA sequence: TGTGCCAGCAGCCGCAGTGGGGGGGGCGAGCAGTACTTC. Translating it yields CASSRSGGGEQYF. The rearrangement uses TRBV7-2 and TRBJ2-7; 7 nucleotides line up with TRBD2. CDR3 size: 13 residues. CDR1 is SGHTA, CDR2 FQGNSA, per germline. The junction had 7 bases not matched to a gene; V was cut back by 5 bases and J by 6 bases.

J is TRBJ2-7 and V is TRBV9, with 8 nucleotides matching TRBD1. V shed 0 bases and J 3 bases; nucleotides not matched to a gene: 11. The CDR3 has 17 amino acids. The germline V gene encodes CDR1 SGDLS and CDR2 YYNGEE. The CDR3 here is CASSVGGAGTGIYEQYF. In nucleotides, the CDR3 is TGTGCCAGCAGCGTAGGTGGCGCGGGGACAGGTATCTACGAGCAGTACTTC.

The V gene is TRBV2, the J gene TRBJ2-3; 8 nucleotides align to TRBD2. The CDR3 is made up of 14 amino acids. The V gene's germline CDR1 is SNHLY and CDR2 FYNNEI. Trimming removed 7 bases from V and 3 bases from J; junction bases left unmatched: 6. This CDR3 reads CASTGLATTDTQYF. CDR3 bases: TGTGCCAGCACTGGACTAGCCACAACAGATACGCAGTATTTT.

The chain uses TRBV5-8 and TRBJ1-5; D call uncertain. The V and J ends lost 1 base and 5 bases respectively, with 7 bases between them. Germline CDR1 is SGHTS and CDR2 is YDEGEE. The CDR3 length is 13 residues. This CDR3 is CASSLYSYQPQHF. DNA of the CDR3: TGTGCCAGCAGCTTGTATTCGTATCAGCCCCAGCATTTT.

The chain links TRBV5-6 to TRBJ2-5, with TRBD1 identical over 7 bases. The germline gives CDR1 SGHDT, CDR2 YYEEEE. CDR3 length: 13 residues. The V gene end was trimmed by 6 bases and the J gene end by 7 bases; junction bases not matched to a gene: 9. CDR3 nucleotide sequence: TGTGCCAGCACCGCACAGGGGTTGAGGACCCAGTACTTC. Its protein product is CASTAQGLRTQYF.

V is TRBV28 and J is TRBJ2-7, with a possible D match to TRBD1 (6 bases). From germline, CDR1 is MDHEN and CDR2 SYDVKM. This CDR3 spans 19 amino acids. The V end was cut by 3 bases, the J end by 1 base, with 25 bases between. In DNA, the CDR3 is TGTGCCAGCAGTTTTGTATTTGGTACAGGGATCAAGCTTTCCTACGAGCAGTACTTC. As protein: CASSFVFGTGIKLSYEQYF.

This chain connects TRBV7-2 to TRBJ2-5; 7 bases match TRBD1. The V gene end was trimmed by 3 bases and the J gene end by 5 bases; junction bases not matched to a gene: 6. CDR1 SGHTA and CDR2 FQGNSA come from the germline V gene. This CDR3 is built from 14 residues. The CDR3 is CASSLRQGAETQYF. In DNA form, the CDR3 reads TGTGCCAGCAGCTTGAGACAGGGTGCGGAGACCCAGTACTTC.